Below, 17 T cell receptor beta chains from the same sample are listed, as sequenced in a study of T cell changes during pregnancy in multiple sclerosis. The method was immunoSEQ multiplex PCR; TCRdb's version includes in-frame clones alone and lacks a portion of them. The sample lists approximately 100,000 clones, 85% to 95% occurring once. Sequenced here: peripheral blood, sampled before pregnancy. The receptors derive from a female donor with multiple sclerosis, enrolled in a pregnancy study.

J is TRBJ1-4 and V is TRBV5-6, with D unclear. Germline CDR1 and CDR2: SGHDT and YYEEEE. This CDR3 spans 15 amino acids. With 3 bases removed from V and 8 bases from J, the gap between germline ends came to 17 bases. For the CDR3, the DNA is TGTGCCAGCAGCTACCGTGTGGGGTCGGGAGAAAAACTGTTTTTT. Its protein product is CASSYRVGSGEKLFF.

This chain uses TRBV7-2 with TRBJ1-5, with D possibly matching TRBD1 (6 bases). The CDR3 is 13 residues long. V was cut by 5 bases and J by 6 bases, with 11 bases left in between. Germline CDR1 is SGHTA and CDR2 is FQGNSA. CDR3 sequence reads: CASSAAGVQPQHF. The CDR3 nucleotides read TGTGCCAGCAGCGCAGCAGGGGTTCAGCCCCAGCATTTT.

This chain uses TRBV27 with TRBJ2-7; TRBD2 aligns across 11 bases. The CDR3 has 15 amino acids. V shed 5 bases, J shed 2 bases, and the junction held 5 bases outside the gene matches. CDR1 is MNHEY and CDR2 is SMNVEV in the germline V gene (reference sequence). CDR3 amino acids: CASSPLAGGPYEQYF. CDR3 bases: TGTGCCAGCAGTCCTTTAGCGGGAGGGCCCTACGAGCAGTACTTC.

This chain uses TRBV5-1 with TRBJ2-1, with TRBD2 matching 14 bases. This CDR3 contains 15 residues. The germline gives CDR1 SGHRS, CDR2 YFSETQ. V gave up 4 bases and J gave up 8 bases; unmatched junction bases: 5. CDR3 nucleotide sequence: TGCGCCAGCAGCCCCGGGACTAGCGGGAGTGATGAGCAGTTCTTC. It translates to CASSPGTSGSDEQFF.

The rearrangement joins TRBV6-1 to TRBJ2-3; a possible D gene is TRBD1 (6 bases). This CDR3 contains 16 residues. The germline V gene encodes CDR1 MNHNS and CDR2 SASEGT. V shed 0 bases and J shed 2 bases, with 12 bases lying between them. The DNA for the CDR3 is TGTGCCAGCAGTGAAGCGGGACAATATGCCACAGATACGCAGTATTTT. Translated: CASSEAGQYATDTQYF.

The V gene is TRBV27, the J gene TRBJ1-1; D call uncertain. This CDR3 contains 16 residues. Trimming shortened V by 1 base and J by 4 bases, and 16 bases separated the two germline ends. Germline V lookup: CDR1 MNHEY, CDR2 SMNVEV (reference sequence). CDR3 sequence (DNA): TGTGCCAGCAGTTTATATCCCGGGCAAGGGAGCACTGAAGCTTTCTTT. Its protein is CASSLYPGQGSTEAFF.

The chain recombines TRBV2 with TRBJ1-5; maybe TRBD1 (6 bases). CDR3 length: 12 amino acids. The germline gives CDR1 SNHLY, CDR2 FYNNEI. V was cut by 6 bases and J by 9 bases, with 12 bases left in between. The CDR3 protein is CASRLTGGPQHF. The CDR3 DNA follows: TGTGCCAGCAGATTGACAGGAGGGCCCCAGCATTTT.

V is TRBV7-8 and J is TRBJ1-1; TRBD1 aligns across 8 bases. The CDR3 has 15 residues. Germline trimming cut 4 bases from V and 4 bases from J; bases unmatched to any gene: 8. Germline CDR1 reads SGHVS; CDR2 reads FQNEAQ. This CDR3 reads CASSYFAGGTTEAFF. The CDR3 bases are TGTGCCAGCAGCTATTTTGCAGGGGGCACCACTGAAGCTTTCTTT.

This clone showed up just once. The CDR3 DNA is TGTGCTAGTGCGTCGGGGAGCTGGGAGACCCAGTACTTC. It yields the protein CASASGSWETQYF. V is TRBV12-5 and J is TRBJ2-5; the D gene is possibly TRBD2 (5 bases). Trimming stripped 7 bases from V and 5 bases from J, with 14 bases between. Germline CDR1 LGHNT, CDR2 FRNRAP. The CDR3 is made up of 13 amino acids.

The gene calls are TRBV6-1 and TRBJ2-3, with D possibly being TRBD1 (6 bases). CDR1 and CDR2 from the germline V gene are MNHNS and SASEGT. The V gene lost 6 bases and the J gene lost 7 bases, with 14 bases spanning the gap. This CDR3 has 13 residues. DNA for the CDR3: TGTGCCAGCAGCTCCGGACAGCACAATACGCAGTATTTT. It specifies CASSSGQHNTQYF.

This chain uses TRBV10-1 with TRBJ2-2, with D unresolved. Trimming pared 3 bases from V and 4 bases from J, leaving 12 bases between. The germline gives CDR1 WNHNN, CDR2 SYGVQD (reference sequence). This CDR3 region has 15 residues. CDR3 protein: CASSDGGSSTGELFF. CDR3 in DNA: TGCGCCAGCAGTGACGGCGGATCGTCCACCGGGGAGCTGTTTTTT.

This rearrangement joins TRBV18 to TRBJ1-3; no clear D. V was trimmed by 0 bases and J by 0 bases, leaving 6 bases between them. Germline loops: CDR1 KGHSH, CDR2 LQKENI. The CDR3 extends over 15 amino acids. In DNA form, the CDR3 reads TGTGCCAGCTCACCACCTGTCAGCTCTGGAAACACCATATATTTT. This gives the protein CASSPPVSSGNTIYF.

The chain employs TRBV10-2 and TRBJ2-1, with TRBD2 identical over 8 bases. This CDR3 is built from 12 residues. CDR1 is WSHSY and CDR2 is SAAADI in the germline V gene. V was clipped by 6 bases and J by 9 bases; unmatched bases: 4. CDR3 protein: CASSRGGAEQFF. The CDR3 DNA follows: TGCGCCAGCAGCCGGGGGGGAGCTGAGCAGTTCTTC.

The V call is TRBV10-2, the J call TRBJ2-5, with D possibly matching TRBD2 (6 bases). Per the germline V gene, CDR1 is WSHSY and CDR2 is SAAADI. CDR3 size: 12 residues. V lost 6 bases and J 9 bases, leaving 14 bases between the germline ends. CDR3 protein: CASRGTGSAQYF. For the CDR3, the DNA is TGCGCCAGCAGGGGGACTGGGTCGGCCCAGTACTTC.

The rearrangement joins TRBV15 to TRBJ1-1; 8 bases fit TRBD1. Germline CDR1 and CDR2: LNHNV and YYDKDF (reference sequence). The CDR3 is 14 residues long. V lost 3 bases to trimming and J lost 5 bases; unmatched junction nucleotides: 5. The DNA of the CDR3 is TGTGCCACCAGCAGTGAACAGGGGGGGACTGAAGCTTTCTTT. This sequence encodes CATSSEQGGTEAFF.

A remark on this clone: At the DNA level, this CDR3 is encoded by other sequences in the same sample as well. The chain uses TRBV7-9 and TRBJ2-7; the D gene is possibly TRBD1 (5 bases). The germline CDR1 and CDR2 sequences are SEHNR and FQNEAQ (reference sequence). With 2 bases removed from V and 3 bases from J, the gap between germline ends came to 5 bases. CDR3 length: 12 residues. The CDR3 is CASSLRGYEQYF. CDR3 nucleotides: TGTGCCAGCAGCTTAAGGGGCTACGAGCAGTACTTC.

The gene calls are TRBV19 and TRBJ2-7, with 8 bases fitting TRBD1. J was trimmed by 6 bases and V by 4 bases; bases with no gene match: 8. Germline loops: CDR1 LNHDA, CDR2 SQIVND (reference sequence). The length of the CDR3 is 14 residues. CDR3 DNA: TGTGCCAGTAGTAGAGTGGACAGGGCCGGCGAGCAGTACTTC. Translation gives CASSRVDRAGEQYF.